The T cell receptor (beta chain) under discussion was sequenced for a study of cytomegalovirus exposure and HLA in healthy donors. Study findings and constraints: Some TCR beta chains (more than 150 of them) were listed as cytomegalovirus-associated.

PCR employed 60 Vbeta and 13 Jbeta primers. Repertoires were generated with immunoSEQ multiplex PCR, while TCRdb's copy carries only in-frame clones and drops some. The sample has some 190,000 clones; over 70% are singletons. Trimming took off 0 bases at V and 3 bases at J, with 12 bases between the two ends. This CDR3 spans 15 amino acids. CDR1 and CDR2 from the germline V gene are MGHRA and YSYEKL. To note about this clone: Its antigen is as yet unknown.

The receptor was derived from a man aged 35-49 years in good health and CMV-seropositive. Sequenced input: PBMCs. The chain couples TRBV4-1 to TRBJ2-7; D may be TRBD2 (6 bases). This CDR3 reads CASSQEGGPYYEQYF. The CDR3 DNA sequence: TGCGCCAGCAGCCAAGAGGGGGGACCGTACTACGAGCAGTACTTC.